The 6 T cell receptor beta chains below all came from one sample that was sequenced in a study of technical replicates of blood from a handful of donors (dated 2017 in TCRdb). Library preparation employed the immunoSEQ multiplex PCR assay. Imported from immuneACCESS, the table was reduced by TCRdb to in-frame sequences with V and J called. These copies leave out some clones; in studies compared against another copy, an unresolved V gene accounts for under half, and the cause of the remainder is not known. Recorded for this sample are about 76,000 clones; 80% to 90% of them occurred a single time. The biggest ten clones account for roughly 4.9% of the sample. Sequenced material: PBMCs. Receptors were obtained from a human donor in good health. Some clones in this sample may be carry-over from other donors' samples.

The chain joins TRBV5-6 to TRBJ1-2, with TRBD1 as a possible D gene (6 bases). In germline, CDR1 is SGHDT, CDR2 YYEEEE. The germline V and J ends were trimmed by 3 bases and 7 bases, with 13 bases remaining between them. CDR3 length: 13 residues. This chain's CDR3 is CASSSTGLGGYTF. The DNA for the CDR3 is TGTGCCAGCAGCTCGACAGGACTAGGTGGCTACACCTTC.

This clone was picked up a small number of times. V gene TRBV6-1 combines with J gene TRBJ2-7; 7 bases map to TRBD1. This CDR3 region has 14 residues. Trimming took 7 bases from V and 3 from J; bases not matched to a gene: 9. Germline V gene data show CDR1 as MNHNS and CDR2 as SASEGT. In DNA, the CDR3 is TGTGCCAGCAAACAGGGGATCCTGAACTACGAGCAGTACTTC. It encodes CASKQGILNYEQYF.

V usage is TRBV4-2 and J usage is TRBJ2-3; 14 bases fit TRBD2. The trim removed 3 bases at V and 4 bases at J, leaving 3 bases unmatched. CDR3 length equals 16 residues. Per the germline V gene, CDR1 is LGHNA and CDR2 is YNFKEQ. The CDR3 is CASSQEGLAGADTQYF. CDR3 DNA sequence: TGTGCCAGCAGCCAGGAGGGACTAGCGGGAGCAGATACGCAGTATTTT.

J is TRBJ2-7 and V is TRBV7-2; the match to TRBD2 covers 14 bases. CDR3 length: 15 residues. J was trimmed by 3 bases and V by 3 bases; bases with no gene match: 1. Germline V gene lookup returns CDR1 SGHTA and CDR2 FQGNSA. Here the CDR3 reads CASSLGTSGGYEQYF. The CDR3 DNA follows: TGTGCCAGCAGCTTGGGGACTAGCGGGGGCTACGAGCAGTACTTC.

The rearrangement links TRBV6-1 to TRBJ2-3; TRBD2 matches at 8 bases. Losses at the gene ends were 4 bases for V and 0 bases for J; bases not matched to a gene: 9. Germline-derived CDR1 and CDR2 are MNHNS and SASEGT. This CDR3 region has 17 residues. CDR3 sequence: CASSGQVAGYSTDTQYF. The CDR3 nucleotides are TGTGCCAGCAGTGGACAGGTAGCGGGGTATAGCACAGATACGCAGTATTTT.

The V and J genes are TRBV25-1 and TRBJ2-7, with 12 positions matching TRBD2. The length of the CDR3 is 15 residues. Germline V gene lookup returns CDR1 MGHDK and CDR2 SYGVNS. V dropped 4 bases and J dropped 5; count of bases not matched to a gene: 6. This chain's CDR3 is CASSGWTSGTHEQYF. CDR3 DNA sequence: TGTGCCAGCAGTGGTTGGACTAGCGGGACCCACGAGCAGTACTTC.